The clone carrying this T cell receptor beta chain was counted a few times. The entry originates in a study of shared clonotypes between healthy human individuals. Study-wide background: Each donor's CD8 memory used one plate, CD8 naive two, each CD4 subset three.

TCRdb's copy holds only in-frame clones and misses some; the assay was immunoSEQ multiplex PCR. This table holds about 1.1 million clones, around 78% found once. The length of the CDR3 is 13 residues. Per germline, CDR1 SGHTA and CDR2 FQGNSA. With 5 bases clipped from V and 4 bases from J, the junction kept 4 bases outside the gene matches. Input material: memory CD4+ T cells from PBMCs. The subset denotes: CD45RA-negative fraction. The sequence was obtained from a man younger than 35 in good health. Some clones in this sample may be carry-over from other donors' samples. This chain connects TRBV7-2 to TRBJ2-5; 7 bases align to TRBD1. The DNA for the CDR3 is TGTGCCAGCAGCCCGGACAGGATAGAGACCCAGTACTTC. This gives the protein CASSPDRIETQYF.